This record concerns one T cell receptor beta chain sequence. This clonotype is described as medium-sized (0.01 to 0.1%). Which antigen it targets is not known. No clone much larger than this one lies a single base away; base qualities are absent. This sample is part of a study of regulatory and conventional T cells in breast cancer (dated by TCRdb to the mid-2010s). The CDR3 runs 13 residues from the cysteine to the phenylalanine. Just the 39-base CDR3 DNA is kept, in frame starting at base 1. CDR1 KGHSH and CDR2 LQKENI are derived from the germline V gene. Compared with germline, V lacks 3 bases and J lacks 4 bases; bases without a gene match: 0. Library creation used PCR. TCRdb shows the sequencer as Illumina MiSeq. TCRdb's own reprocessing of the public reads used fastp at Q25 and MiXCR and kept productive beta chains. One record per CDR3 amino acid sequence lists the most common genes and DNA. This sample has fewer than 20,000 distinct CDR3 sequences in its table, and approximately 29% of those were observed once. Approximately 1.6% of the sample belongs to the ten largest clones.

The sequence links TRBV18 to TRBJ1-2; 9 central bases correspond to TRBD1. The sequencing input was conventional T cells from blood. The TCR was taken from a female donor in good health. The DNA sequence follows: TGTGCCAGCTCACCGGACAGGGGCTATGGCTACACCTTC. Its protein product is CASSPDRGYGYTF.